These 25 T cell receptor beta chains originate from one sample sequenced in a study of vaccination effects on CD4 cells after COVID-19. Culture lasted 10 days before CD4+ T cell isolation. Two doses of BNT162b2 or mRNA-1273 vaccine were administered to participants. Their antigen targets remain unknown. The assay was immunoSEQ multiplex PCR, and TCRdb's table has in-frame clones only and misses some. This table holds 45,000 to 55,000 clones, about 70% found once. Source: CD4+ T cells from PBMCs cultured without peptide, taken after COVID-19 vaccination. Receptor source: a human donor who received a COVID-19 vaccine.

The chain recombines TRBV2 with TRBJ1-4, with 9 bases matching TRBD1. Germline V gene lookup returns CDR1 SNHLY and CDR2 FYNNEI. CDR3 size: 14 residues. V dropped 5 bases and J dropped 13; count of bases not matched to a gene: 11. The CDR3 DNA reads TGTGCCAGCAGTTCTACAGGGGGCGCGGGGGTACTGTTTTTT. Protein: CASSSTGGAGVLFF.

V usage is TRBV3-1 (or the pseudogene TRBV3-2) and J usage is TRBJ2-1; D call uncertain. Germline CDR1 reads LGHDT; CDR2 reads YNNKEL (reference sequence). CDR3 length: 14 amino acids. Trimming stripped 1 base from V and 12 bases from J, with 16 bases between. As DNA, the CDR3 is TGTGCCAGCAGCCAAGTGGGTAGCAATCCCCTGCAGTTCTTC. This gives the protein CASSQVGSNPLQFF.

The chain's CDR3 is CASSASTSDEQYF. DNA for the CDR3: TGTGCCAGCAGCGCCTCGACTAGCGACGAGCAGTACTTC. The chain is built from TRBV7-9 and TRBJ2-7, with 8 bases lining up with TRBD2. V gave up 5 bases and J gave up 5 bases; unmatched junction bases: 5. CDR3 length: 13 residues. Germline-derived CDR1 and CDR2 are SEHNR and FQNEAQ (reference sequence).

V gene TRBV19 combines with J gene TRBJ2-2; D gene ambiguous. The germline gives CDR1 LNHDA, CDR2 SQIVND (reference sequence). The V end lost 8 bases, the J end lost 5 bases, and 9 bases lay between the germline ends. The CDR3 totals 12 residues. In DNA, the CDR3 is TGTGCCAGTTCGACAACTACCGGGGAGCTGTTTTTT. Amino acids: CASSTTTGELFF.

This chain uses TRBV7-2 with TRBJ2-5, with TRBD2 identical over 9 bases. The V segment lost 5 bases and the J segment 3 bases; nucleotides outside the gene matches: 4. Germline values: CDR1 SGHTA, CDR2 FQGNSA. CDR3 length equals 14 residues. The CDR3 loop reads CASSRTSVEETQYF. CDR3 DNA: TGTGCCAGCAGCCGGACTAGCGTTGAAGAGACCCAGTACTTC.

This clone has just a few counts. The CDR3 sequence is CASSERVGEKLFF. CDR3 bases: TGTGCCAGCAGTGAGAGGGTGGGGGAAAAACTGTTTTTT. This chain connects TRBV25-1 to TRBJ1-4; the D is unclear. This CDR3 region has 13 residues. Germline V gene sequence: CDR1 MGHDK, CDR2 SYGVNS. Trimming left V 3 bases short and J 8 bases short, with 10 bases between.

The gene calls are TRBV21-1 and TRBJ1-2. TRBV21-1 is a pseudogene segment. The CDR3 extends over 15 amino acids. The CDR3 reads CASSKIGELPDGYTF. The CDR3, as DNA: TGTGCCAGCAGCAAAATCGGGGAACTACCTGATGGCTACACCTTC.

The chain links TRBV5-5 to TRBJ2-1; tentatively, D is TRBD1 (7 bases). CDR3 length equals 13 residues. Germline lookup yields CDR1 SGHKS and CDR2 YYEKEE (reference sequence). The ends were cut back, 7 bases at V and 7 bases at J, with 15 bases in the middle. CDR3 loop: CASFDREVNEQFF. In nucleotides, the CDR3 is TGTGCCAGCTTCGACAGGGAGGTGAATGAGCAGTTCTTC.

This clone has a handful of counts. The chain is built from TRBV6-1 and TRBJ2-1; TRBD1 aligns across 7 bases. The ends lost 3 bases at V and 3 bases at J; junction bases unmatched: 5. Looked up from germline, CDR1 is MNHNS and CDR2 is SASEGT. The CDR3 length is 15 residues. This chain's CDR3 is CASSETGTSYNEQFF. CDR3 DNA: TGTGCCAGCAGTGAGACAGGGACCAGCTACAATGAGCAGTTCTTC.

This chain links TRBV27 with TRBJ2-7; TRBD1 agrees at 11 bases. The CDR3 covers 13 residues. Germline CDR1 is MNHEY and CDR2 is SMNVEV (reference sequence). The V gene end was trimmed by 4 bases and the J gene end by 6 bases; junction bases not matched to a gene: 2. This CDR3 reads CASSWGTGGEQYF. The CDR3 DNA follows: TGTGCCAGCAGTTGGGGGACAGGGGGCGAGCAGTACTTC.

This rearrangement joins TRBV11-2 to TRBJ2-7; 12 nucleotides agree with TRBD2. Germline V gene sequence: CDR1 SGHAT, CDR2 FQNNGV. The CDR3 loop spans 16 amino acids. The V and J ends lost 5 bases and 2 bases, in that order; junction bases with no gene match: 7. The CDR3 nucleotides read TGTGCCAGCAGCCCGTCACGACTAGCGGGAGCCTACGAGCAGTACTTC. It is translated as CASSPSRLAGAYEQYF.

The chain has TRBV10-3 and TRBJ1-1, with 7 bases identical to TRBD1. The CDR3 runs 13 residues. The V gene's germline CDR1 is ENHRY and CDR2 SYGVKD. V shed 6 bases and J 1 base; nucleotides not matched to a gene: 2. The CDR3 nucleotides are TGTGCCATCAGCGGGACAGAGAACACTGAAGCTTTCTTT. This gives the protein CAISGTENTEAFF.

In DNA, the CDR3 is TGTGCCAGCAGTATAAACTTCGGACAGGGATATTCACCCCTCCACTTT. Its protein product is CASSINFGQGYSPLHF. This sequence joins TRBV27 and TRBJ1-6, with 8 bases lining up with TRBD1. This CDR3 region has 16 residues. The V gene's germline CDR1 is MNHEY and CDR2 SMNVEV (reference sequence). V dropped 5 bases and J dropped 8; count of bases not matched to a gene: 11.

This sequence joins TRBV5-4 and TRBJ1-1, with D possibly TRBD1 on 6 matching bases. V shed 0 bases and J shed 4 bases, with 7 bases lying between them. The CDR3 loop spans 13 amino acids. Germline V gene sequence: CDR1 SGHNT, CDR2 YYREEE (reference sequence). The chain's CDR3 is CASSLGGGTEAFF. The CDR3 nucleotides are TGTGCCAGCAGCTTGGGAGGGGGCACTGAAGCTTTCTTT.

Notes on this clone: Other DNA sequences in this specimen translate into the identical CDR3. The chain carries TRBV5-4 and TRBJ2-3, with D unclear. V lost 5 bases to trimming and J lost 2 bases, with 6 bases between them. CDR3 size: 12 residues. Germline lookup yields CDR1 SGHNT and CDR2 YYREEE (reference sequence). CDR3 protein: CASSPSTDTQYF. DNA for the CDR3: TGTGCCAGCAGTCCCTCCACAGATACGCAGTATTTT.

The rearrangement links TRBV19 to TRBJ1-1; TRBD1 aligns across 12 bases. The CDR3 length is 17 residues. The V segment lost 4 bases and the J segment 4 bases; nucleotides outside the gene matches: 10. The germline CDR1 and CDR2 sequences are LNHDA and SQIVND (reference sequence). The DNA of the CDR3 is TGTGCCAGTAGTACGGGACAGGGGGCTTTTCTTGGCACTGAAGCTTTCTTT. Its protein is CASSTGQGAFLGTEAFF.

On this clone itself: A junction boundary mismatches the germline segment, possibly from a read error. This chain joins TRBV3-1 (or the pseudogene TRBV3-2) and TRBJ2-4; D tentatively fits TRBD1 or TRBD2 (6 bases each). Germline V gene sequence: CDR1 LGHDT, CDR2 YNNKEL (reference sequence). The CDR3 totals 15 residues. The CDR3 DNA reads TGTGCCAGCAGTCAAGAGGGGGGATTTAGAAACATTCAGTACTTC. Encoded protein: CASSQEGGFRNIQYF.

The chain carries TRBV9 and TRBJ2-7; D may correspond to TRBD1 or TRBD2 (5 bases each). Germline CDR1 is SGDLS and CDR2 is YYNGEE. V lost 0 bases and J 6 bases, leaving 10 bases between the germline ends. The CDR3 is made up of 13 amino acids. The CDR3 is CASSVEAGTEQYF. Written as DNA, the CDR3 is TGTGCCAGCAGCGTAGAGGCAGGGACCGAGCAGTACTTC.

The chain has TRBV14 and TRBJ2-5; 11 bases map to TRBD2. The CDR3 covers 14 residues. With 1 base clipped from V and 5 bases from J, the junction kept 0 bases outside the gene matches. CDR1 and CDR2 (germline): SGHDN, FVKESK. The CDR3 region has the DNA TGTGCCAGCAGCCAAGGACTAGCGGGGGAGACCCAGTACTTC. Translated, it gives CASSQGLAGETQYF.

This clone came up once. The chain employs TRBV10-1 and TRBJ2-3; D might be TRBD2 (6 bases). The germline V gene encodes CDR1 WNHNN and CDR2 SYGVQD (reference sequence). The CDR3 is 12 amino acids. V gave up 8 bases and J gave up 0 bases, with 6 bases separating them. CDR3 amino acids: CASGTSTDTQYF. Written as DNA, the CDR3 is TGCGCCAGCGGGACTAGCACAGATACGCAGTATTTT.

This clone was recorded a few times. The V gene is TRBV10-3, the J gene TRBJ1-2, with a weak D call TRBD1 (5 bases). Germline V gene data show CDR1 as ENHRY and CDR2 as SYGVKD. Trimming left V 4 bases short and J 8 bases short, with 11 bases between. The length of the CDR3 is 12 residues. The DNA for the CDR3 is TGTGCCATCAGTGGGGCAGGGCAAGGCTACACCTTC. Protein: CAISGAGQGYTF.

The rearrangement joins TRBV19 to TRBJ2-7, with D possibly TRBD2 on 6 matching bases. V gave up 2 bases and J gave up 4 bases, with 18 bases separating them. This CDR3 contains 16 residues. From germline, CDR1 is LNHDA and CDR2 SQIVND (reference sequence). The CDR3 bases are TGTGCCAGTAGTATATCGCGTCGGGGAGGCGTTTACGAGCAGTACTTC. Protein sequence: CASSISRRGGVYEQYF. The variable domain in full, with the rest retrieved from reference TRBV19 and TRBJ2-7, is DGGITQSPKYLFRKEGQNVTLSCEQNLNHDAMYWYRQDPGQGLRLIYYSQIVNDFQKGDIAEGYSVSREKKESFPLTVTSAQKNPTAFYLCASSISRRGGVYEQYFGPGTRLTVT.

The V call is TRBV15, the J call TRBJ2-5, with D perhaps TRBD2 (6 bases). The CDR3 has 15 residues. CDR1 LNHNV and CDR2 YYDKDF come from the germline V gene (reference sequence). V lost 1 base and J lost 7, with 16 bases in between. CDR3: CATSRGGTPIGTQYF. Written as DNA, the CDR3 is TGTGCCACCAGCAGAGGGGGGACTCCTATCGGGACCCAGTACTTC.

The J gene is TRBJ2-1, the V gene TRBV4-1; D gene unclear. V was shortened by 1 base and J by 0 bases, with 10 bases between the two germline ends. Germline V gene sequence: CDR1 MGHRA, CDR2 YSYEKL. The CDR3 extends over 16 amino acids. The CDR3 DNA sequence: TGCGCCAGCAGCCAAGTTAATCTAGTCTCCTACAATGAGCAGTTCTTC. Translated, it gives CASSQVNLVSYNEQFF.

This clone came up once. CDR3 nucleotides: TGTGCCAGCAGCCAAGAAGGGGGACAGGCTTATCAGCCCCAGCATTTT. This codes for CASSQEGGQAYQPQHF. The chain combines TRBV4-2 with TRBJ1-5, with 8 nucleotides matching TRBD1. The trim removed 0 bases at V and 5 bases at J, leaving 6 bases unmatched. The length of the CDR3 is 16 residues. Germline CDR1 and CDR2: LGHNA and YNFKEQ.